This T cell receptor (beta chain) originates from a study of T-cell reconstitution after alpha-beta-depleted transplantation in children. Overall study results and limits: Alpha-beta T cells about two months after transplant reportedly derived from several hundred expanded graft clones. Newly produced T cells mostly provided counts and TCRbeta diversity after one year, as hyperexpanded clones declined. High day-60 TCRbeta diversity in some patients came from surviving recipient T cells and thymic progenitors.

Library preparation (for TCRbeta) was performed with unique molecular identifiers. TCRdb redid the calling of the PCR reads with MiXCR, one entry per CDR3 protein. The sample has 450,000 to 600,000 distinct CDR3 sequences, 8% to 11% seen once. Germline-derived CDR1 and CDR2 are MNHEY and SMNVEV (reference sequence). V lost 5 bases to trimming and J lost 5 bases, with 16 bases between them. The CDR3 is 14 amino acids. This clonotype was seen many times. Its antigen is unknown. The receptor was derived from a child under 10 years old with inherited bone marrow failure, due to receive a stem cell transplant. The sequenced sample was PBMCs, obtained before TCRalphabeta/CD19-depleted stem cell transplant. This rearrangement joins TRBV27 to TRBJ2-7; maybe TRBD2 (6 bases). For the CDR3, the DNA is TGTGCCAGCAGTACCCCTGGGGGGTCCCACGAGCAGTACTTC. It codes for CASSTPGGSHEQYF.